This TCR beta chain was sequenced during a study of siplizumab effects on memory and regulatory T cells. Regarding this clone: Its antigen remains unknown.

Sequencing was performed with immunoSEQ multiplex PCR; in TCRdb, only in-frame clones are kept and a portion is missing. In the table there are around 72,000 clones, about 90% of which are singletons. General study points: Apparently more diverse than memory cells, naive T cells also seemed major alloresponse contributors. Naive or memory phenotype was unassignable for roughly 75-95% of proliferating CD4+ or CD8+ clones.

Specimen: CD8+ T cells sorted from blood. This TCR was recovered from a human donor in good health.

CDR3 region: CAWSNGASQVNEQFF. CDR3 nucleotides: TGTGCCTGGAGTAATGGGGCTAGCCAGGTCAATGAGCAGTTCTTC. The genes are TRBV30 and TRBJ2-1; D tentatively fits TRBD1 or TRBD2 (5 bases each). The CDR3 spans 15 residues. V dropped 2 bases and J dropped 6 bases, with 17 bases sitting between them. Germline CDR1 and CDR2: GTSNPN and SVGIG (reference sequence).